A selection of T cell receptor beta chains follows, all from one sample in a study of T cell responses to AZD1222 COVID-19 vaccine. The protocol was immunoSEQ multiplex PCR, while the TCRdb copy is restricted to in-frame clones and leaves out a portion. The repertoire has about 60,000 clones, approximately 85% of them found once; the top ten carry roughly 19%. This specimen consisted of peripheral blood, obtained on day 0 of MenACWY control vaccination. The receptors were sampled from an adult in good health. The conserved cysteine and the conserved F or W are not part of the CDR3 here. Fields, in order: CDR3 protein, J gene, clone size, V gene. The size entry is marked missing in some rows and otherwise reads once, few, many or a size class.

ASSQDLAGGGEQF TRBJ2-1 few TRBV4-2
ASSYLGTGIQPQH TRBJ1-5 - TRBV6-6
AISDTSYEQY TRBJ2-7 - TRBV10-3
ASSPLGTGHYEQY TRBJ2-7 - TRBV6-2/TRBV6-3
ASSEHISSNQPQH TRBJ1-5 - TRBV6-1
ASSQGPIPYEQY TRBJ2-7 - TRBV7-2
ASSLGRGTEAF TRBJ1-1 - TRBV12-3/TRBV12-4
ASTPGRAGDTQY TRBJ2-3 - TRBV2
ASSEALFPQWNTGELF TRBJ2-2 - TRBV6-1
ASSQQAYEQY TRBJ2-7 - TRBV6-2/TRBV6-3
AWQTGAITGELF TRBJ2-2 - TRBV30